The 9 T cell receptor beta chains given below trace back to one sample, sequenced in a study of T cells in narcolepsy. Sequenced by immunoSEQ multiplex PCR; TCRdb stores in-frame clones only, minus some. The table has fewer than 35,000 clones, around 80% seen once; the top ten hold 1.2%. Sequencing was carried out using CD45RA- memory CD4+ T cells from PBMCs. These receptors all come from a human donor with narcolepsy.

The chain is built from TRBV19 and TRBJ2-7; possibly TRBD1 or TRBD2 for D (5 bases each). The CDR3 extends over 16 amino acids. Trimming left V 4 bases short and J 5 bases short, with 21 bases between. From germline, CDR1 is LNHDA and CDR2 SQIVND (reference sequence). Written as DNA, the CDR3 is TGTGCCAGTAGTACGCGCTCCGGGGCATCAAGCCACGAGCAGTACTTC. It is translated as CASSTRSGASSHEQYF.

V gene TRBV6-6 combines with J gene TRBJ1-2; D unresolved. Germline lookup yields CDR1 MNHNY and CDR2 SVGAGI (reference sequence). The V and J ends lost 6 bases and 0 bases respectively, with 8 bases between them. The CDR3 contains 13 residues. CDR3 in DNA: TGTGCCAGCAGATCAGAAACTAACTATGGCTACACCTTC. Its translation: CASRSETNYGYTF.

V is TRBV6-5 and J is TRBJ2-7; D is perhaps TRBD1 or TRBD2 (5 bases each). This CDR3 comprises 11 residues. Germline values: CDR1 MNHEY, CDR2 SVGAGI. V was trimmed by 1 base and J by 9 bases, leaving 7 bases between them. The CDR3, as DNA: TGTGCCAGCAGTTACTTGGGACGGCAGTACTTC. The encoded protein is CASSYLGRQYF.

The V gene is TRBV10-3, the J gene TRBJ2-2; unclear D gene. V lost 8 bases to trimming and J lost 0 bases, with 13 bases between them. The CDR3 totals 15 residues. Germline V gene lookup returns CDR1 ENHRY and CDR2 SYGVKD. Here the CDR3 reads CAISAQSSNTGELFF. The CDR3 DNA sequence: TGTGCCATCTCCGCACAGAGTTCGAACACCGGGGAGCTGTTTTTT.

The CDR3, as DNA: TGTGCCAGCAGACAGGGAATAAATGGCTACACCTTC. It translates to CASRQGINGYTF. The chain uses TRBV6-6 and TRBJ1-2; possibly TRBD1 for D (6 bases). Germline-derived CDR1 and CDR2 are MNHNY and SVGAGI (reference sequence). Trimming took off 6 bases at V and 6 bases at J, with 11 bases between the two ends. The CDR3 runs 12 residues.

The J gene is TRBJ1-6, the V gene TRBV6-6; no clear D. CDR1 and CDR2 (germline): MNHNY, SVGAGI (reference sequence). V gave up 7 bases and J gave up 10 bases, with 8 bases separating them. The CDR3 contains 11 residues. Here the CDR3 DNA reads TGTGCCAGCAAAGAAGGCTCACCCCTCCACTTT. Its protein product is CASKEGSPLHF.

The chain recombines TRBV15 with TRBJ2-1, with TRBD2 matching over 8 bases. The CDR3 runs 14 residues. Germline trimming cut 5 bases from V and 7 bases from J; bases unmatched to any gene: 7. Germline V lookup: CDR1 LNHNV, CDR2 YYDKDF (reference sequence). The CDR3 nucleotides read TGTGCCACCAGCCGGGGGGGCCTTAGTAATGAGCAGTTCTTC. Translated, it gives CATSRGGLSNEQFF.

This chain joins TRBV4-1 and TRBJ2-7; 8 bases match TRBD2. The CDR3 contains 18 residues. V gave up 3 bases and J gave up 2 bases; unmatched junction bases: 15. Germline V gives CDR1 MGHRA, CDR2 YSYEKL. The CDR3 is CASSQILGTSSVPYEQYF. CDR3 DNA sequence: TGCGCCAGCAGCCAGATACTCGGGACTAGTTCGGTCCCCTACGAGCAGTACTTC.

The chain couples TRBV5-6 to TRBJ2-5, with unresolved D. The CDR3 is 13 residues long. Trimming left V 0 bases short and J 3 bases short, with 6 bases between. Looked up from germline, CDR1 is SGHDT and CDR2 is YYEEEE. The CDR3 coding sequence is TGTGCCAGCAGCTTGGCAGTGGAAGAGACCCAGTACTTC. Translated, it gives CASSLAVEETQYF.